Detailed here is one T cell receptor (beta chain). This record comes from a study of control samples from healthy donors and cancer patients. V was pared by 6 bases and J by 7 bases, with 10 bases between. In germline, CDR1 is MDHEN, CDR2 SYDVKM. The CDR3 is made up of 13 amino acids. Using immunoSEQ multiplex PCR, the repertoire was profiled, and TCRdb retains in-frame clones only, with some absent. Counted here are around 150,000 clones, around 90% occurring once; the ten biggest clones make up about 1.7%. The chain recombines TRBV28 with TRBJ1-6; D is unclear. This receptor was obtained from a man between 18 and 29 years old in good health. Sequenced input: blood. CDR3 nucleotide sequence: TGTGCCAGCAGACCTCCGCCCAATTCACCCCTCCACTTT. Its protein is CASRPPPNSPLHF.